The present T cell receptor (beta chain) was sequenced within a study of blood T cells in healthy people across ages. A sample-barcoded 5' primer and a J-beta primer mix were used in a second PCR of roughly 7 to 12 cycles. Every single cDNA molecule received a tag from a template-switch adaptor with 12 random nucleotides. TCRdb independently ran MiXCR on the 5' RACE reads; one entry per CDR3 protein. The profile shows roughly 1,000,000 distinct CDR3 sequences, approximately 25% of them singletons. There are 14 residues in the CDR3. V was clipped by 5 bases and J by 2 bases; unmatched bases: 6. The germline V gene has CDR1 MDHEN and CDR2 SYDVKM. This clonotype showed up just a few times. Its antigen is currently unknown. Study outcomes and limitations: Long-lived donors had more naive CD4+ cells and higher diversity than aged donors. Unknown donor CMV status possibly confounded expanded clonotype changes.

These data also formed part of another study, on T cells of mothers and their children. That source notes: According to the study, all extracted RNA entered cDNA synthesis at around 1.6 ug per 15 ul.

The TCR originated in a girl between 2 and 10 years old in good health. This chain joins TRBV28 and TRBJ2-7; TRBD1 matches at 7 bases. The sequencing sample was made of blood. CDR3 amino acids: CASSPPQGAYEQYF. The DNA of the CDR3 is TGTGCCAGCAGTCCTCCCCAGGGGGCCTACGAGCAGTACTTC.